The T cell receptor (beta chain) described here comes from a study of blood T cell repertoires in COVID-19. Study information: T cells, B-cell-depleted T cells, or PBMCs supplied cDNA or gDNA.

In germline, CDR1 is LNHDA, CDR2 SQIVND (reference sequence). The CDR3 runs to 17 residues. V was clipped by 3 bases and J by 8 bases, with 23 bases between them. Libraries were prepared by immunoSEQ multiplex PCR; TCRdb keeps only in-frame clonotypes and omits some of them. The table records fewer than 350,000 clones, around 89% of them present only once. V and J are TRBV19 and TRBJ2-1; D is uncertain. The source material was peripheral blood. This sequence was found in a middle-aged man with acute or convalescent COVID-19. The CDR3 protein is CASSISGPPAYEDEQFF. The CDR3 DNA reads as TGTGCCAGTAGTATTTCGGGTCCCCCGGCATATGAGGATGAGCAGTTCTTC.